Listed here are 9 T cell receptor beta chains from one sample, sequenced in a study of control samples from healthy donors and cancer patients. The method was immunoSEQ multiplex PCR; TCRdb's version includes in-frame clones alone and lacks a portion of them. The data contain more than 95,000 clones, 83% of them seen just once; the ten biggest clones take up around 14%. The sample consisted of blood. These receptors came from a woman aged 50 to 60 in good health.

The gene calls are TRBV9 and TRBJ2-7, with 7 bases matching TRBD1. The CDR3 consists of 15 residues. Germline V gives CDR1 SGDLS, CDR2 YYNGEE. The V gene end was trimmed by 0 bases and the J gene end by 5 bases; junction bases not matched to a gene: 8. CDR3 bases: TGTGCCAGCAGCGTAGTTGGCGCAGGGGGAGACGAGCAGTACTTC. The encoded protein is CASSVVGAGGDEQYF.

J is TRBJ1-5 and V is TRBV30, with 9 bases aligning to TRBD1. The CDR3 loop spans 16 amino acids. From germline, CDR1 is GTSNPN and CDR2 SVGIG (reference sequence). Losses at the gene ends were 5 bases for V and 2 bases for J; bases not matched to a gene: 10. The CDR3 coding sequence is TGTGCCTGGTCTGGGACAGGGAGGATTGGCAATCAGCCCCAGCATTTT. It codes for CAWSGTGRIGNQPQHF. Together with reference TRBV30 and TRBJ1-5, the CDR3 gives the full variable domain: SQTIHQWPATLVQPVGSPLSLECTVEGTSNPNLYWYRQAAGRGLQLLFYSVGIGQISSEVPQNLSASRPQDRQFILSSKKLLLSDSGFYLCAWSGTGRIGNQPQHFGDGTRLSIL.

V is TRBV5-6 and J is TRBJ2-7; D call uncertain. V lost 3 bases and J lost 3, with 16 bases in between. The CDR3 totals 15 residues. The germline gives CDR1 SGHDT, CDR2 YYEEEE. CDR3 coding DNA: TGTGCCAGCAGCTCGCCAGGTGGCTCGGACTACGAGCAGTACTTC. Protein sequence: CASSSPGGSDYEQYF. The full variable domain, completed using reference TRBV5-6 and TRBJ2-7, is DAGVTQSPTHLIKTRGQQVTLRCSPKSGHDTVSWYQQALGQGPQFIFQYYEEEERQRGNFPDRFSGHQFPNYSSELNVNALLLGDSALYLCASSSPGGSDYEQYFGPGTRLTVT.

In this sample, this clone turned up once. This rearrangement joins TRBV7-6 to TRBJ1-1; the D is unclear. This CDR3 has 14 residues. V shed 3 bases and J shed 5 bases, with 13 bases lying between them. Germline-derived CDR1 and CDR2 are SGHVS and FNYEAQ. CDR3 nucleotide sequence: TGTGCCAGCAGCTTTGAAAAGGGAGGTACTGAAGCTTTCTTT. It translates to CASSFEKGGTEAFF.

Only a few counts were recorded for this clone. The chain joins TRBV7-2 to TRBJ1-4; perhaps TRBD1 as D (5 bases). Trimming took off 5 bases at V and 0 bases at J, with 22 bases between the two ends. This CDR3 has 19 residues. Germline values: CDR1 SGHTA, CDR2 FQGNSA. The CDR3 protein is CASSPPLGTTGTTNEKLFF. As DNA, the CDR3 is TGTGCCAGCAGCCCTCCTTTGGGGACGACCGGAACAACTAATGAAAAACTGTTTTTT.

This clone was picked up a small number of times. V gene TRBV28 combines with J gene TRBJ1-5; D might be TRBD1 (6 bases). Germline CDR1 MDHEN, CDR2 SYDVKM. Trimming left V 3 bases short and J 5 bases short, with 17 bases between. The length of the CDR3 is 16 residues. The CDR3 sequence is CASSFRTAARYQPQHF. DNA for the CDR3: TGTGCCAGCAGTTTCAGGACAGCGGCGCGATATCAGCCCCAGCATTTT.

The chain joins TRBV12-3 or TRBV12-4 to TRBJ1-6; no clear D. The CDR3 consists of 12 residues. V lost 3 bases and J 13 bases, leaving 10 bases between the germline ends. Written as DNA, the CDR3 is TGTGCCAGCAGTTTTGTAACGGGGCCCCTCCACTTT. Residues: CASSFVTGPLHF.

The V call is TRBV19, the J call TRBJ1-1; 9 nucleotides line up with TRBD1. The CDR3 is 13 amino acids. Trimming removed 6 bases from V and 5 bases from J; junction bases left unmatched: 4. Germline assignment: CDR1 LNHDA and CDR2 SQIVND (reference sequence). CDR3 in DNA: TGTGCCAGTAGAGACAGGGGGGTGACTGAAGCTTTCTTT. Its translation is CASRDRGVTEAFF.

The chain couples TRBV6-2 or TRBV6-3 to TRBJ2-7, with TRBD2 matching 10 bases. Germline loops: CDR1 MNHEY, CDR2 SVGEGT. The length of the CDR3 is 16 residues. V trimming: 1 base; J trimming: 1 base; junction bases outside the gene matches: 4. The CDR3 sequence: CASSYYSGGDSYEQYF. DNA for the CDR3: TGTGCCAGCAGTTACTACAGCGGGGGGGATTCCTACGAGCAGTACTTC.